These 14 T cell receptor beta chains were all obtained from the same sample, sequenced in a study of T cell repertoires in aging, cancer and after chemotherapy (dated by TCRdb to the late 2010s). Genomic DNA extracted from peripheral blood, rather than sorted cells or RNA, was used as the source for amplification of TCR beta rearrangements. The data were produced on an Illumina MiSeq. Multiplex touch-down PCR with a mixed TRB-A/B primer pool was used to amplify rearranged TRB sequences covering the V, D and J segments. Clones were called with MiXCR by TCRdb after fastp trimmed the public reads at Q25, and only in-frame beta chains were retained. Every distinct CDR3 protein forms one entry, paired with its most common genes and DNA. Counted in this sample were 10,000 to 15,000 distinct CDR3 sequences; around 30% of them appeared once. Together, the top ten hold 8% to 10% of the sample. Sequenced sample: blood. The receptors derive from a human donor with a blood cancer.

This clonotype is medium-sized (0.01 to 0.1%) within its sample. This rearrangement joins TRBV19 to TRBJ2-3; no firm D call. The CDR3 runs 14 residues. Trimming stripped 7 bases from V and 4 bases from J, with 15 bases between. Germline loops: CDR1 LNHDA, CDR2 SQIVND (reference sequence). This CDR3 is CASKGWAASDTQYF. The CDR3 bases are TGTGCCAGTAAAGGTTGGGCAGCTTCAGATACGCAGTATTTT.

A note on this clonotype: A much larger clone lies a single base off, so this may be a read error. The chain is built from TRBV30 and TRBJ2-1, with 9 nucleotides matching TRBD2. CDR3 length: 15 amino acids. V lost 3 bases to trimming and J lost 0 bases; unmatched junction nucleotides: 3. Germline values: CDR1 GTSNPN, CDR2 SVGIG (reference sequence). CDR3 region: CAWRPSGDSYNEQFF. The CDR3 bases are TGTGCCTGGAGACCTAGCGGGGACTCCTACAATGAGCAGTTCTTC.

The J gene is TRBJ2-1, the V gene TRBV6-5; TRBD2 aligns across 13 bases. With V trimmed by 6 bases and J by 7 bases, 6 bases remained unmatched. The CDR3 totals 15 residues. CDR1 is MNHEY and CDR2 is SVGAGI in the germline V gene. The CDR3 DNA follows: TGTGCCAGCAGAACTACTAGCGGGGGGGGAAATGAGCAGTTCTTC. Translation: CASRTTSGGGNEQFF.

This clonotype was recorded at least ten times. Here the CDR3 DNA reads TGTGCCAGTACAGGTTCCAGAAATGAAAAACTGTTTTTT. Translating it yields CASTGSRNEKLFF. This sequence joins TRBV19 and TRBJ1-4; D not certain. The CDR3 is 13 residues long. From germline, CDR1 is LNHDA and CDR2 SQIVND (reference sequence). The germline V and J ends were trimmed by 7 bases and 5 bases, with 11 bases remaining between them.

The DNA for the CDR3 is TGTGCCAGTAGTCAAGGTTTTTCAGGGGGCGAAAAACTGTTTTTT. Protein: CASSQGFSGGEKLFF. The chain has TRBV19 and TRBJ1-4, with 8 positions matching TRBD1. The CDR3 is 15 amino acids. V dropped 5 bases and J dropped 8; count of bases not matched to a gene: 10. Germline CDR1 LNHDA, CDR2 SQIVND (reference sequence).

The chain links TRBV7-9 to TRBJ2-1; D is undetermined. The germline V gene has CDR1 SEHNR and CDR2 FQNEAQ (reference sequence). The CDR3 runs 13 residues. Trimming took off 2 bases at V and 8 bases at J, with 10 bases between the two ends. CDR3 bases: TGTGCCAGCAGCTTAAATACGATGTATGAGCAGTTCTTC. Its protein product is CASSLNTMYEQFF.

This clonotype is classed as medium-sized. The rearrangement joins TRBV29-1 to TRBJ1-4, with 7 positions matching TRBD1. The V segment lost 6 bases and the J segment 6 bases; nucleotides outside the gene matches: 10. The CDR3 consists of 14 residues. CDR1 and CDR2 from the germline V gene are SQVTM and ANQGSEA. The CDR3 sequence is CSVLNRGRDEKLFF. CDR3 bases: TGCAGCGTCCTTAACAGGGGAAGGGATGAAAAACTGTTTTTT.

This clonotype was seen a few times. The gene calls are TRBV27 and TRBJ2-7; no clear D. The germline gives CDR1 MNHEY, CDR2 SMNVEV (reference sequence). The CDR3 consists of 15 residues. With 4 bases removed from V and 0 bases from J, the gap between germline ends came to 13 bases. For the CDR3, the DNA is TGTGCCAGCAGTTCTATACGGACCGTCTCCTACGAGCAGTACTTC. Translated: CASSSIRTVSYEQYF.

As regards this clonotype: With a much larger clone just one base away, this may be a read error. The rearrangement uses TRBV18 and TRBJ2-6; perhaps D is TRBD1 or TRBD2 (6 bases each). This CDR3 is built from 16 residues. Germline CDR1 reads KGHSH; CDR2 reads LQKENI. CDR3 in DNA: TGTGCCAGCTCAGCAGTCGGGAGTTCAGGGGCCAACGTCCTGGCTTTC. It encodes CASSAVGSSGANVLAF.

This clonotype was observed a few times. The rearrangement uses TRBV6-4 and TRBJ2-1; D might be TRBD1 (5 bases). Germline assignment: CDR1 MRHNA and CDR2 SNTAGT. Trimming removed 7 bases at V and 6 bases at J, with 19 bases between. The CDR3 contains 15 residues. This CDR3 is CASNNGTEGANEQFF. CDR3 nucleotide sequence: TGTGCCAGCAACAACGGAACGGAAGGGGCCAATGAGCAGTTCTTC.

In this sample, this clonotype is medium-sized. This sequence joins TRBV5-5 and TRBJ2-5; D is unclear. Germline V gene lookup returns CDR1 SGHKS and CDR2 YYEKEE (reference sequence). The CDR3 loop spans 14 amino acids. Trimming removed 4 bases at V and 1 base at J, with 11 bases between. CDR3: CASSPGPVQETQYF. As DNA, the CDR3 is TGTGCCAGCAGCCCCGGGCCCGTCCAAGAGACCCAGTACTTC.

V usage is TRBV20-1 and J usage is TRBJ1-5; the match to TRBD1 covers 7 bases. The CDR3 sequence is 14 residues long. Trimming at V came to 3 bases and at J to 1 base, leaving 3 bases not matched to a gene. The V gene's germline CDR1 is DFQATT and CDR2 SNEGSKA (reference sequence). In DNA, the CDR3 is TGCAGTGCTAGTTCGGGACAGAGCAATCAGCCCCAGCATTTT. This translates into CSASSGQSNQPQHF.

This clonotype was observed at least ten times. This chain joins TRBV10-3 and TRBJ2-2, with 8 bases matching TRBD2. The V and J ends lost 2 bases and 7 bases, in that order; junction bases with no gene match: 3. This CDR3 spans 14 amino acids. Germline loops: CDR1 ENHRY, CDR2 SYGVKD. CDR3: CAISELLAGGELFF. Here the CDR3 DNA reads TGTGCCATCAGTGAGCTCCTAGCGGGCGGGGAGCTGTTTTTT.

At least ten counts were recorded for this clonotype. The V gene is TRBV10-3, the J gene TRBJ2-3, with D perhaps TRBD1 or TRBD2 (5 bases each). V was clipped by 2 bases and J by 2 bases, with 11 bases between them. The CDR3 loop spans 15 amino acids. Germline V gives CDR1 ENHRY, CDR2 SYGVKD. The CDR3 loop is CAISEGVGVTDTQYF. The CDR3 region has the DNA TGTGCCATCAGTGAGGGGGTGGGGGTCACAGATACGCAGTATTTT.